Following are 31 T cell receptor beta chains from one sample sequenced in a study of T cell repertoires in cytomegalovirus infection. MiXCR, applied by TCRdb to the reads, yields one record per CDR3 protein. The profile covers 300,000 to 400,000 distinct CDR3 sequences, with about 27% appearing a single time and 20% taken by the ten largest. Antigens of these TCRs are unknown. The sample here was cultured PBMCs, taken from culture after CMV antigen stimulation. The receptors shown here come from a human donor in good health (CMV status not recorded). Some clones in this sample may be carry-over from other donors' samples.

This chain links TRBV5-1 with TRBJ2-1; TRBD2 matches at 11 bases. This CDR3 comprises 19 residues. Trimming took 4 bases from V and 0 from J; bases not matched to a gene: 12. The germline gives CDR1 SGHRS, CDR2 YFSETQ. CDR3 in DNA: TGCGCCAGCAGCCCGTCGGATAGCGGGGGGGCTTTCTCCTACAATGAGCAGTTCTTC. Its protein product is CASSPSDSGGAFSYNEQFF.

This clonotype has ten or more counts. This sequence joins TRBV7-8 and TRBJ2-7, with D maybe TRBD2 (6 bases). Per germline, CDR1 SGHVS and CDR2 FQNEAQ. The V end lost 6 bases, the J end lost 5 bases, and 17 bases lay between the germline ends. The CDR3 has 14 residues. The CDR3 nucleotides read TGTGCCAGCAGACCCCGCCGCGGGAAGCACGAGCAGTACTTC. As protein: CASRPRRGKHEQYF.

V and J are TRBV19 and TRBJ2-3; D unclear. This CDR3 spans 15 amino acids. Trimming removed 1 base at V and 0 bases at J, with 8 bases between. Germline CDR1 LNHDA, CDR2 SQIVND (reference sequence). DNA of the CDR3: TGTGCCAGTAGTATAGGACCCTGGAGCACAGATACGCAGTATTTT. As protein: CASSIGPWSTDTQYF.

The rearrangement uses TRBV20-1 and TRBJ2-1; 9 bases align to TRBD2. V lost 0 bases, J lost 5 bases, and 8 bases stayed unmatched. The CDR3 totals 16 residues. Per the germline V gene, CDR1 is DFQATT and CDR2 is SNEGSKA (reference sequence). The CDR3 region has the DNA TGCAGTGCTAGAGAGGGGCGGGAGGGAATCCACAATGAGCAGTTCTTC. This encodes CSAREGREGIHNEQFF.

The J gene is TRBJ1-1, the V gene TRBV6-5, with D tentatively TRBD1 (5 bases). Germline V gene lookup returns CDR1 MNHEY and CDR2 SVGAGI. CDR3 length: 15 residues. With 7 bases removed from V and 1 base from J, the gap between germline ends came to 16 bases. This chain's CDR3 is CASTDAWRGNTEAFF. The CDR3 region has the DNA TGTGCCAGCACCGACGCGTGGAGGGGGAACACTGAAGCTTTCTTT.

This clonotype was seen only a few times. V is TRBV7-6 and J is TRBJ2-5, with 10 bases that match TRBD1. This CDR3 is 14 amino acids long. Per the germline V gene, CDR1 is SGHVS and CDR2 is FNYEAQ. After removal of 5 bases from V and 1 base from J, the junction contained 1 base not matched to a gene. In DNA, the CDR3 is TGTGCCAGCAGCCGGACAGGGGGCCAAGAGACCCAGTACTTC. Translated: CASSRTGGQETQYF.

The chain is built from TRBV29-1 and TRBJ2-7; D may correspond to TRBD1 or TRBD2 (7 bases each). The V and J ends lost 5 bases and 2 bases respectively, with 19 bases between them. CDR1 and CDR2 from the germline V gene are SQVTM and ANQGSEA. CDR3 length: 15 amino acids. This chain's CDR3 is CSVSGGEIPPYEQYF. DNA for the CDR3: TGCAGCGTTTCAGGGGGGGAAATTCCTCCCTACGAGCAGTACTTC.

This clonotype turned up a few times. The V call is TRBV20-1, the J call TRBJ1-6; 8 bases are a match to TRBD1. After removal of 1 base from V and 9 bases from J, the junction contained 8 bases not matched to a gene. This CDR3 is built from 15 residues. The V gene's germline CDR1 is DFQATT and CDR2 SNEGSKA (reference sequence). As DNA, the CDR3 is TGCAGTGCTAGAGTAACTCAGGGGGCCAGTTCACCCCTCCACTTT. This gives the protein CSARVTQGASSPLHF.

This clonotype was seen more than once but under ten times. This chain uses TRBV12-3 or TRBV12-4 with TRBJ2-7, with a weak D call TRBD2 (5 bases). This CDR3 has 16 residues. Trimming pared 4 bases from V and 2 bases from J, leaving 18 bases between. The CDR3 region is CASSSVISAYAYEQYF. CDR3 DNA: TGTGCCAGCAGTTCCGTCATTAGCGCCTACGCCTACGAGCAGTACTTC.

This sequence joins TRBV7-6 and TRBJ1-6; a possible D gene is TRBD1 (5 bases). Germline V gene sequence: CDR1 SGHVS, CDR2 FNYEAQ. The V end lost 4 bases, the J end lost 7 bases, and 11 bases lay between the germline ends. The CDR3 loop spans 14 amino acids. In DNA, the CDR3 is TGTGCCAGCAGCTCCAGGGTCGGGAATTCACCCCTCCACTTT. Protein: CASSSRVGNSPLHF.

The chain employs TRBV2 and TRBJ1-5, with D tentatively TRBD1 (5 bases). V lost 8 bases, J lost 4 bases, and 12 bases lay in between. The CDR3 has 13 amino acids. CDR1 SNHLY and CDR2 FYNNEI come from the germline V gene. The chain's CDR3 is CASRDSENQPQHF. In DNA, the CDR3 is TGTGCCAGCCGCGACAGTGAAAATCAGCCCCAGCATTTT. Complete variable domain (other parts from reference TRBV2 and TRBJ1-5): EPEVTQTPSHQVTQMGQEVILRCVPISNHLYFYWYRQILGQKVEFLVSFYNNEISEKSEIFDDQFSVERPDGSNFTLKIRSTKLEDSAMYFCASRDSENQPQHFGDGTRLSIL.

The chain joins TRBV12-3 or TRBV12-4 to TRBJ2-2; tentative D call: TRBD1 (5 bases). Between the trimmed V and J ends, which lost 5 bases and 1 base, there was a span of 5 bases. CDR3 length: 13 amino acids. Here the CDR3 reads CASSDRNTGELFF. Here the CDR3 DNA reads TGTGCCAGCAGTGACAGGAACACCGGGGAGCTGTTTTTT.

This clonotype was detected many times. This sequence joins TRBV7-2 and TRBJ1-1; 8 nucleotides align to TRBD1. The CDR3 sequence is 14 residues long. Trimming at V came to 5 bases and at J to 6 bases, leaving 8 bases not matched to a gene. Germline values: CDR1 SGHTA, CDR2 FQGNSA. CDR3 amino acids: CASSADREVPEAFF. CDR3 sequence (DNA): TGTGCCAGCAGCGCGGACAGGGAGGTCCCTGAAGCTTTCTTT.

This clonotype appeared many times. The CDR3 protein is CASSPARGQAFYGYTF. The CDR3 DNA reads as TGTGCCAGCAGCCCGGCGCGAGGACAGGCGTTCTATGGCTACACCTTC. The V gene is TRBV7-2, the J gene TRBJ1-2, with TRBD1 identical over 7 bases. CDR3 length: 16 amino acids. Germline V lookup: CDR1 SGHTA, CDR2 FQGNSA. Unmatched junction bases numbered 13, after V lost 5 bases and J lost 4 bases.

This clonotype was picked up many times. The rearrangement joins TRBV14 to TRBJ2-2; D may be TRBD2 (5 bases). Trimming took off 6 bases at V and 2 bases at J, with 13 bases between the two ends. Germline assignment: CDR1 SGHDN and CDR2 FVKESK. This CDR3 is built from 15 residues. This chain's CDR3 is CASSRNSGNTGELFF. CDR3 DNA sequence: TGTGCCAGCAGTCGCAACAGCGGAAACACCGGGGAGCTGTTTTTT.

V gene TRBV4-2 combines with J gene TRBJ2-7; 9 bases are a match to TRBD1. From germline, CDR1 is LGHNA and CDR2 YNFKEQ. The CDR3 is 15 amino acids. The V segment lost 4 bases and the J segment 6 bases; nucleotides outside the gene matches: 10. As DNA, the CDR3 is TGTGCCAGCAGCCCCCGGGACAGGGTATCGGGCGAGCAGTACTTC. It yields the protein CASSPRDRVSGEQYF.

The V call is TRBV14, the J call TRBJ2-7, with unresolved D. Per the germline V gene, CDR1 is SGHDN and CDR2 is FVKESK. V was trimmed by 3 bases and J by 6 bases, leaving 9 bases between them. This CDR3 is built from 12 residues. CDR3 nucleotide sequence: TGTGCCAGCAGCCAGGTTTGGTTCGAGCAGTACTTC. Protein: CASSQVWFEQYF. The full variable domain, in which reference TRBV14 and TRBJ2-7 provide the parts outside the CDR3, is EAGVTQFPSHSVIEKGQTVTLRCDPISGHDNLYWYRRVMGKEIKFLLHFVKESKQDESGMPNNRFLAERTGGTYSTLKVQPAELEDSGVYFCASSQVWFEQYFGPGTRLTVT.

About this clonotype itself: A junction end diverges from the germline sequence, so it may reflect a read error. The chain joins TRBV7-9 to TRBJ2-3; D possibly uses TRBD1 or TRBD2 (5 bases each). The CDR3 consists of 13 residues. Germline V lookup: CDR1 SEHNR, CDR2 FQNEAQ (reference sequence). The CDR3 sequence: CASRDSGTDTQYF. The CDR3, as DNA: TGTGCCAGCAGAGACAGCGGCACTGATACGCAGTATTTT.

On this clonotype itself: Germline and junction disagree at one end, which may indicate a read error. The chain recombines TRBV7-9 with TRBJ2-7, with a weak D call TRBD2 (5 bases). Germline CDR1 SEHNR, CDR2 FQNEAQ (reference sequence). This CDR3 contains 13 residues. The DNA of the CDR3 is TGTGCCAGCAGCGCGGACTGGTCCTCCGAGCAGTACTTC. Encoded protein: CASSADWSSEQYF.

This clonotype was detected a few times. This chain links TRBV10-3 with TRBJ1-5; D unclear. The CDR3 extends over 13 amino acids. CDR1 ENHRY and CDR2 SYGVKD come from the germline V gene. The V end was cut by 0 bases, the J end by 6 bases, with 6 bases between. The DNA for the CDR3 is TGTGCCATCAGTGAGTCGGCTGGTCAGCCCCAGCATTTT. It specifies CAISESAGQPQHF.

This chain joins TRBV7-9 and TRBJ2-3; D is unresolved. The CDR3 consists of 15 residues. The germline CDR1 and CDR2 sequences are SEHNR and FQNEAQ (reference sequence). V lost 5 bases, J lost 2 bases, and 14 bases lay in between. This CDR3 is CASSAPTDDTDTQYF. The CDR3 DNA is TGTGCCAGCAGCGCTCCGACTGACGACACAGATACGCAGTATTTT. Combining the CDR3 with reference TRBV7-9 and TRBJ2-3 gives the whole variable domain DTGVSQNPRHKITKRGQNVTFRCDPISEHNRLYWYRQTLGQGPEFLTYFQNEAQLEKSRLLSDRFSAERPKGSFSTLEIQRTEQGDSAMYLCASSAPTDDTDTQYFGPGTRLTVL.

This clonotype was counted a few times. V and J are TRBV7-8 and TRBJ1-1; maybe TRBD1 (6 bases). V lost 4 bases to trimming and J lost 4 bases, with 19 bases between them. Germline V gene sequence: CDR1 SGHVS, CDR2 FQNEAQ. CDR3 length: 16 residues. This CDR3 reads CASSSLGGASITEAFF. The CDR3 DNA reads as TGTGCCAGCAGCTCACTCGGGGGGGCGTCGATCACTGAAGCTTTCTTT.

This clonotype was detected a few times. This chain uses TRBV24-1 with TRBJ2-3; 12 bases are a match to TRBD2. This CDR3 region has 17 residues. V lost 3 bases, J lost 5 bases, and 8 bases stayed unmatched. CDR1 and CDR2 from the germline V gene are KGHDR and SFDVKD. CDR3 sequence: CATSDPVTSGRGDTQYF. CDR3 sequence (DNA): TGTGCCACCAGTGATCCCGTGACTAGCGGGAGAGGAGATACGCAGTATTTT.

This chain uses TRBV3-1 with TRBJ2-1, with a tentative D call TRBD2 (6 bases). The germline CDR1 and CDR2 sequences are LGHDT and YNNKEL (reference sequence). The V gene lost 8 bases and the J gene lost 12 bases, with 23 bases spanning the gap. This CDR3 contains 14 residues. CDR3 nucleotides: TGTGCCAGCGCCAGGGCCCCGGGAGACCTCGGGCAGTTCTTC. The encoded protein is CASARAPGDLGQFF.

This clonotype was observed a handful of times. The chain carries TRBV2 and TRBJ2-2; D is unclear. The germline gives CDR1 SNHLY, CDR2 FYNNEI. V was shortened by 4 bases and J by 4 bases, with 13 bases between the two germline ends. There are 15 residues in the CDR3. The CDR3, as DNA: TGTGCCAGCAGTGGTAATTTAGGACCCACCGGGGAGCTGTTTTTT. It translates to CASSGNLGPTGELFF.

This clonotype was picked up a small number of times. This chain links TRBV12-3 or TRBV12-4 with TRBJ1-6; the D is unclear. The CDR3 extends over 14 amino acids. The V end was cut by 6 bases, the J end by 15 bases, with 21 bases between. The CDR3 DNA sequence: TGTGCCAGCAGCCCGACGGGCCGACAAGCTTTCCTCCACTTT. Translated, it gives CASSPTGRQAFLHF.

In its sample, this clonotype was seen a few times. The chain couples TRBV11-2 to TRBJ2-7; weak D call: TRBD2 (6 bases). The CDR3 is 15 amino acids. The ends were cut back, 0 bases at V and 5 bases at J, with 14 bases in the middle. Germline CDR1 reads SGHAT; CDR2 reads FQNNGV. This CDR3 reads CASSLEHNPGDEQYF. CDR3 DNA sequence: TGTGCCAGCAGCTTAGAGCATAATCCGGGGGACGAGCAGTACTTC.

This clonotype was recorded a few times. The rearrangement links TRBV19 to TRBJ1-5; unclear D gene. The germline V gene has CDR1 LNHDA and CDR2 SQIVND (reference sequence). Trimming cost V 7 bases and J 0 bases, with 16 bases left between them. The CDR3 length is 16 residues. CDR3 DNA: TGTGCCAGTACCCCCCAAGGCGCGTTTAGCAATCAGCCCCAGCATTTT. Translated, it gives CASTPQGAFSNQPQHF.

The CDR3 nucleotides read TGTGCCAGCAGCCCACCCGTAGCGGGAGGGGACACCGGGGAGCTGTTTTTT. It codes for CASSPPVAGGDTGELFF. The rearrangement joins TRBV28 to TRBJ2-2; TRBD2 aligns across 11 bases. Looked up from germline, CDR1 is MDHEN and CDR2 is SYDVKM. The junction had 9 bases not matched to a gene; V was cut back by 6 bases and J by 3 bases. The CDR3 sequence is 17 residues long.

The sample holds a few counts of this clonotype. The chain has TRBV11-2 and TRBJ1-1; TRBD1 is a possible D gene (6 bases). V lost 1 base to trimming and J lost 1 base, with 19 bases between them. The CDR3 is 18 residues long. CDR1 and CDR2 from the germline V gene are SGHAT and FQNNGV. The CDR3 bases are TGTGCCAGCAGCTTAGTTTTTCGGGGGCGGGCGCCGAACACTGAAGCTTTCTTT. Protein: CASSLVFRGRAPNTEAFF.

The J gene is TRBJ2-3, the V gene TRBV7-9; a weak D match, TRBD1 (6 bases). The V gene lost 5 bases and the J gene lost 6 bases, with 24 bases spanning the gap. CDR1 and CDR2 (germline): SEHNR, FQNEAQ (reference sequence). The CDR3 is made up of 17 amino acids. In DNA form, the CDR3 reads TGTGCCAGCAGCCCTCGCCCCGCCCTACAGGGTTGGGATACGCAGTATTTT. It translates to CASSPRPALQGWDTQYF.